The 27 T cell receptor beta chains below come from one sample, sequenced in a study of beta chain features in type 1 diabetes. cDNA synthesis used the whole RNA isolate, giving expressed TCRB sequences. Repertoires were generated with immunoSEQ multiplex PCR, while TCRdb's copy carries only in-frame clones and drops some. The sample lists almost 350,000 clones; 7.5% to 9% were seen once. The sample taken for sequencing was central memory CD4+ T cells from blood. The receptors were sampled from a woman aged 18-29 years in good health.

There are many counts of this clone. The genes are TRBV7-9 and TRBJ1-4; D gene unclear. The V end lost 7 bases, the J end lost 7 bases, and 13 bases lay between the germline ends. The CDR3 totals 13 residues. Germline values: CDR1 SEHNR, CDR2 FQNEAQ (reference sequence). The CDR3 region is CASTRGVGEKLFF. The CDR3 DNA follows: TGTGCCAGCACCAGAGGAGTAGGTGAAAAACTGTTTTTT. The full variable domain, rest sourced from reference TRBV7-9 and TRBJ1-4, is DTGVSQNPRHKITKRGQNVTFRCDPISEHNRLYWYRQTLGQGPEFLTYFQNEAQLEKSRLLSDRFSAERPKGSFSTLEIQRTEQGDSAMYLCASTRGVGEKLFFGSGTQLSVL.

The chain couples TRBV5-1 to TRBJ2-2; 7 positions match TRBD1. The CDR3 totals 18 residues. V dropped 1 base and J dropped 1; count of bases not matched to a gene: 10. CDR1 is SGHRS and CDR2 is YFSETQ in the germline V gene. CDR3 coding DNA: TGCGCCAGCAGCTTGCCGCAGGGACAGCGGAAGAACACCGGGGAGCTGTTTTTT. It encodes CASSLPQGQRKNTGELFF. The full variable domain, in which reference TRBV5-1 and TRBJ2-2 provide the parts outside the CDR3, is KAGVTQTPRYLIKTRGQQVTLSCSPISGHRSVSWYQQTPGQGLQFLFEYFSETQRNKGNFPGRFSGRQFSNSRSEMNVSTLELGDSALYLCASSLPQGQRKNTGELFFGEGSRLTVL.

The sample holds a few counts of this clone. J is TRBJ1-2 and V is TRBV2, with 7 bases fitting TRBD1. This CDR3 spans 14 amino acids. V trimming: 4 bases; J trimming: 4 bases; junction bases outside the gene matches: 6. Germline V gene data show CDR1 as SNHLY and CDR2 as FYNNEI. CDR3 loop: CASSGSTGVYGYTF. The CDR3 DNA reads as TGTGCCAGCAGTGGTTCCACAGGGGTCTATGGCTACACCTTC.

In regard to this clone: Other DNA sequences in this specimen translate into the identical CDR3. In nucleotides, the CDR3 is TGTGCCAGCAGCTTAGGTGGTTATGGCTACACCTTC. This gives the protein CASSLGGYGYTF. This chain links TRBV7-2 with TRBJ1-2; unclear D gene. This CDR3 spans 12 amino acids. From germline, CDR1 is SGHTA and CDR2 FQGNSA. With 1 base removed from V and 5 bases from J, the gap between germline ends came to 5 bases. Full variable domain (outside the CDR3, taken from reference TRBV7-2 and TRBJ1-2): GAGVSQSPSNKVTEKGKDVELRCDPISGHTALYWYRQSLGQGLEFLIYFQGNSAPDKSGLPSDRFSAERTGGSVSTLTIQRTQQEDSAVYLCASSLGGYGYTFGSGTRLTVV.

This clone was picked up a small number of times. Here the CDR3 DNA reads TGTGCCAGCAGCCGGGGGAGGACAGATACGCAGTATTTT. Protein sequence: CASSRGRTDTQYF. The gene calls are TRBV4-2 and TRBJ2-3; a weak D match, TRBD2 (6 bases). The CDR3 runs 13 residues. V dropped 4 bases and J dropped 3 bases, with 8 bases sitting between them. Germline V gives CDR1 LGHNA, CDR2 YNFKEQ.

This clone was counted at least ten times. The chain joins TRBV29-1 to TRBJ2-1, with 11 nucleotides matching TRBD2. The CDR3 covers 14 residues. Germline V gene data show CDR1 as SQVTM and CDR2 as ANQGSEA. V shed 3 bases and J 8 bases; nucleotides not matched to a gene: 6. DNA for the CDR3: TGCAGCGTTGACGGGACTAGCGGCAGCGATGAGCAGTTCTTC. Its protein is CSVDGTSGSDEQFF.

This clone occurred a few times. The CDR3 sequence: CASSLNPGSSGNTIYF. CDR3 sequence (DNA): TGTGCCAGCAGCTTAAATCCTGGGAGCTCTGGAAACACCATATATTTT. The chain combines TRBV7-2 with TRBJ1-3; the D is unclear. The CDR3 has 16 residues. Trimming removed 2 bases at V and 0 bases at J, with 11 bases between. Germline V gene sequence: CDR1 SGHTA, CDR2 FQGNSA.

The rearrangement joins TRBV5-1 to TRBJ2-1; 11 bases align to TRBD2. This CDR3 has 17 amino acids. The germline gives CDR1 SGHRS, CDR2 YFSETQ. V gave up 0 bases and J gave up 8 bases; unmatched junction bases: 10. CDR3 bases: TGCGCCAGCAGCTTGGCCGGTTTGGGTAGCGGGAGGGATGAGCAGTTCTTC. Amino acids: CASSLAGLGSGRDEQFF.

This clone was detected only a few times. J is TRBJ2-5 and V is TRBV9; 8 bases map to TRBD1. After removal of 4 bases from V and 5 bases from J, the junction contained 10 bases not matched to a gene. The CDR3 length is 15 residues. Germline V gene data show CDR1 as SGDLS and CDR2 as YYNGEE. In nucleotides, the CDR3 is TGTGCCAGCAGCCCCGGGACAGGTCTTCGGGAGACCCAGTACTTC. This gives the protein CASSPGTGLRETQYF.

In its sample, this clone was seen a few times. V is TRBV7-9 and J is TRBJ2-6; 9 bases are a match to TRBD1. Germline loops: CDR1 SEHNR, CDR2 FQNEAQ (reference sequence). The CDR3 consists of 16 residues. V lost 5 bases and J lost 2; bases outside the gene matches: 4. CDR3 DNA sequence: TGTGCCAGCAGCCTAACAGGGGGCGCTGGGGCCAACGTCCTGACTTTC. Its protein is CASSLTGGAGANVLTF.

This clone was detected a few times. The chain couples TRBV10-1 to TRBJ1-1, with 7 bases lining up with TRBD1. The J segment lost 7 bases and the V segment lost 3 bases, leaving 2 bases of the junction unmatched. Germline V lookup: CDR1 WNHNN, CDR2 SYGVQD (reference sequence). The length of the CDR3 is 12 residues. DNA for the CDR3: TGCGCCAGCAGTGAAGGGGACAGTGAAGCTTTCTTT. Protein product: CASSEGDSEAFF.

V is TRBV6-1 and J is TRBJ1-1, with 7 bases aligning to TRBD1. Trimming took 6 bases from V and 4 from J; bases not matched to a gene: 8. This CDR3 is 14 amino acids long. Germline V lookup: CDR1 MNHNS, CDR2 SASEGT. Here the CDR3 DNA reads TGTGCCAGCAGCGCAGGGGGGCATGGCACTGAAGCTTTCTTT. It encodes CASSAGGHGTEAFF.

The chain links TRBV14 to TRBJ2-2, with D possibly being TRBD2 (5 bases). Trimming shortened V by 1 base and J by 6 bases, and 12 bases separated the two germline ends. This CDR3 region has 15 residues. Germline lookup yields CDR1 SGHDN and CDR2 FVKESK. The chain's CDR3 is CASSQARGQAGELFF. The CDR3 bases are TGTGCCAGCAGCCAAGCCCGGGGTCAGGCCGGGGAGCTGTTTTTT.

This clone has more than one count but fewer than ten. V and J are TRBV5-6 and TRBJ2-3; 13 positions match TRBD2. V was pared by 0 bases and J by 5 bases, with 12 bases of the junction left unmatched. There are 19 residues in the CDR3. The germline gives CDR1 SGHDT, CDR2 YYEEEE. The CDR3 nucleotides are TGTGCCAGCAGCTTGGCAAGAACTCGGAGGACTAGCGGGAGAGATACGCAGTATTTT. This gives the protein CASSLARTRRTSGRDTQYF.

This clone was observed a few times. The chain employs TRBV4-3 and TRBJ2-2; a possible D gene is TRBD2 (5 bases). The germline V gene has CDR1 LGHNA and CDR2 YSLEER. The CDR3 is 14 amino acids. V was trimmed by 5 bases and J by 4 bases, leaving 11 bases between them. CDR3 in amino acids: CASSYGGFTGELFF. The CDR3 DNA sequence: TGCGCCAGCAGCTACGGCGGGTTCACCGGGGAGCTGTTTTTT.

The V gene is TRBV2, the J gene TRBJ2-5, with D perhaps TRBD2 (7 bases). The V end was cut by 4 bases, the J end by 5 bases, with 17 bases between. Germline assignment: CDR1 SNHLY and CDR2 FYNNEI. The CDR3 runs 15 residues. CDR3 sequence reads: CASSARRGLTETQYF. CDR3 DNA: TGTGCCAGCAGTGCCCGGCGGGGGCTCACGGAGACCCAGTACTTC.

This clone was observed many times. This chain's CDR3 is CASSPRTGTSGHNEQFF. CDR3 coding DNA: TGTGCCAGCAGCCCACGGACCGGGACTAGCGGGCACAATGAGCAGTTCTTC. The J gene is TRBJ2-1, the V gene TRBV7-2; 12 bases line up with TRBD2. The ends lost 5 bases at V and 5 bases at J; junction bases unmatched: 10. Germline-derived CDR1 and CDR2 are SGHTA and FQGNSA. CDR3 length: 17 residues.

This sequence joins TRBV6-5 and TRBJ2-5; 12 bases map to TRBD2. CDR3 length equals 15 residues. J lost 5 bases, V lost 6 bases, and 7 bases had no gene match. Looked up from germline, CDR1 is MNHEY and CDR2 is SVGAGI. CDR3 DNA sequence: TGTGCCAGCAGCAGACTAGCGGGAGATCGCGAGACCCAGTACTTC. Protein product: CASSRLAGDRETQYF.

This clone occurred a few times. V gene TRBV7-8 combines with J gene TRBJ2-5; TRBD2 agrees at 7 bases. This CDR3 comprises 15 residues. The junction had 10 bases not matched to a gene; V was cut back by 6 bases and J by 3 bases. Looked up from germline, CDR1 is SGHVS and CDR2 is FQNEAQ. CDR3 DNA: TGTGCCAGCAGGACTCGGACTAGTCCTGAAGAGACCCAGTACTTC. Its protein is CASRTRTSPEETQYF. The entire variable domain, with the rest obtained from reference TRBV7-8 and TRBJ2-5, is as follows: GAGVSQSPRYKVAKRGQDVALRCDPISGHVSLFWYQQALGQGPEFLTYFQNEAQLDKSGLPSDRFFAERPEGSVSTLKIQRTQQEDSAVYLCASRTRTSPEETQYFGPGTRLLVL.

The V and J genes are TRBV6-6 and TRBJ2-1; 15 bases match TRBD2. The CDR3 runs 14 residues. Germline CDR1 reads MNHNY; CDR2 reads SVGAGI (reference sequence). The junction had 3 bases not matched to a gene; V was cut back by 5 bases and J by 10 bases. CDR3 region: CASSAGTSGREQFF. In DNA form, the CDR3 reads TGTGCCAGCAGTGCAGGGACTAGCGGGAGGGAGCAGTTCTTC.

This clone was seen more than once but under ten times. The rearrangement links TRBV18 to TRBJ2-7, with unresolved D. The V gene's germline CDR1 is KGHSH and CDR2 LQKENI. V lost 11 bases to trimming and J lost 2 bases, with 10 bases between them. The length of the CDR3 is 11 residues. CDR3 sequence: CASAKTYEQYF. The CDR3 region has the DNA TGTGCCTCGGCTAAAACCTACGAGCAGTACTTC.

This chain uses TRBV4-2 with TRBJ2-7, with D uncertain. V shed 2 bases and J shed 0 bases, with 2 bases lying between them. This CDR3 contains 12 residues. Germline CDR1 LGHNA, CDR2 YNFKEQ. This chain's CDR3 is CASSQSSYEQYF. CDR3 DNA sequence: TGTGCCAGCAGCCAAAGCTCCTACGAGCAGTACTTC.

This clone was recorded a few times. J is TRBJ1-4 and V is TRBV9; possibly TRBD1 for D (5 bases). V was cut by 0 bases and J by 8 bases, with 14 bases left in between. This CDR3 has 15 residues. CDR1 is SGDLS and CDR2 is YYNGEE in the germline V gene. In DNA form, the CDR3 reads TGTGCCAGCAGCGTAGGAGGGTCCTGGGGCGAAAAACTGTTTTTT. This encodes CASSVGGSWGEKLFF.

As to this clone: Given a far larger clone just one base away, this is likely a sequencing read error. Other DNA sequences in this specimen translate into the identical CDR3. The CDR3 reads CASSSHYEQYF. As DNA, the CDR3 is TGTGCCAGCAGCTCCCACTACGAGCAGTACTTC. The V call is TRBV11-2, the J call TRBJ2-7; D is unresolved. The CDR3 extends over 11 amino acids. V lost 4 bases and J lost 3, with 4 bases in between. Germline V lookup: CDR1 SGHAT, CDR2 FQNNGV. The whole variable domain, remainder taken from reference TRBV11-2 and TRBJ2-7, is EAGVAQSPRYKIIEKRQSVAFWCNPISGHATLYWYQQILGQGPKLLIQFQNNGVVDDSQLPKDRFSAERLKGVDSTLKIQPAKLEDSAVYLCASSSHYEQYFGPGTRLTVT.

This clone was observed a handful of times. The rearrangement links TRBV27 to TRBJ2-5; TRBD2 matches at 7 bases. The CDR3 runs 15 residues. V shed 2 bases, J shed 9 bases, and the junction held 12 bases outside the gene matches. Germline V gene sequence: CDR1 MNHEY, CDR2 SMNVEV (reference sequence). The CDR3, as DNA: TGTGCCAGCAGTTTAGTGGGAGGGCCCAACCGGGCCCAGTACTTC. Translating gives CASSLVGGPNRAQYF.

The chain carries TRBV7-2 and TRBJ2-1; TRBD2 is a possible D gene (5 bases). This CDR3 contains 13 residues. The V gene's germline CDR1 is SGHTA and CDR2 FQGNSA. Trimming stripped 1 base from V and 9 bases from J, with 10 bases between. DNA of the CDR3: TGTGCCAGCAGCTTAGATATAGCGCGTGAGCAGTTCTTC. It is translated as CASSLDIAREQFF.

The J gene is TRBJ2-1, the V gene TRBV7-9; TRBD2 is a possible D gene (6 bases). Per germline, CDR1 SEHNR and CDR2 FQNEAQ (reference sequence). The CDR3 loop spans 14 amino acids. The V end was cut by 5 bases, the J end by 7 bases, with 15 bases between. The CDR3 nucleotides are TGTGCCAGCAGCCAGTGGAGGGATGGTAATGAGCAGTTCTTC. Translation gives CASSQWRDGNEQFF.